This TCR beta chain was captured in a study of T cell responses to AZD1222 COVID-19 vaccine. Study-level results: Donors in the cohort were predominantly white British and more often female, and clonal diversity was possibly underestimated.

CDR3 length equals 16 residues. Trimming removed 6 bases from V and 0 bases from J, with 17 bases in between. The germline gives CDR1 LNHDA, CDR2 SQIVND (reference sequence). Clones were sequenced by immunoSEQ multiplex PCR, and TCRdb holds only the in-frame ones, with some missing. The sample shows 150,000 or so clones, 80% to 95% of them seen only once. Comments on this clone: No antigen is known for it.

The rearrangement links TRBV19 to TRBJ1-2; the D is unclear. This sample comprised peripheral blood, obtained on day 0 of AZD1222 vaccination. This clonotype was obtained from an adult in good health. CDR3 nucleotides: TGTGCCAGTAGGGCGAGAGGTACAACTACTAACTATGGCTACACCTTC. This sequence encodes CASRARGTTTNYGYTF.